Given below is one TCR beta chain in context. Its antigen is currently unknown. Individual cDNA molecules carried attached unique molecular identifiers. TCRdb itself ran the 5' RACE reads through MiXCR, one entry per CDR3 protein. The sample carries fewer than 75,000 distinct CDR3 sequences, 20% recorded once. The data were obtained in a study of early T cells in non-severe SARS-CoV-2 infection. Study background: Sequencing of bulk RNA from unsorted whole blood was done, without chain pairing.

Broader study findings: Lookups in VDJdb leaned toward anti-spike CD8 responses and missed private and CD4 specificities.

The clonotype originates from an adult who was a healthcare worker with PCR-confirmed SARS-CoV-2 infection or an uninfected control (not recorded which). Sequencing used whole blood, obtained at baseline.

CDR3 protein: CAISGTGGTEAFF. CDR3 sequence (DNA): TGTGCCATCAGTGGGACAGGGGGAACTGAAGCTTTCTTT. V and J are TRBV10-3 and TRBJ1-1; 10 bases fit TRBD1. The CDR3 spans 13 residues. V dropped 4 bases and J dropped 5; count of bases not matched to a gene: 1. Germline V gene data show CDR1 as ENHRY and CDR2 as SYGVKD.